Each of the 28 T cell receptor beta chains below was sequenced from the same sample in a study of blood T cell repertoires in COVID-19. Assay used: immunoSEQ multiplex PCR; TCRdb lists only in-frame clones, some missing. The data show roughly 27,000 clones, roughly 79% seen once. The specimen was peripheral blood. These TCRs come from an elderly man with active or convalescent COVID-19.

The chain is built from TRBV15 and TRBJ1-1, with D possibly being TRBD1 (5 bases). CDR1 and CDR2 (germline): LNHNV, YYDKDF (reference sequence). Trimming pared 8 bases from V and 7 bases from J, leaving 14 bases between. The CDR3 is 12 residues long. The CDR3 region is CATRGDFIEAFF. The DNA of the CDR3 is TGTGCCACCCGCGGGGACTTCATTGAAGCTTTCTTT.

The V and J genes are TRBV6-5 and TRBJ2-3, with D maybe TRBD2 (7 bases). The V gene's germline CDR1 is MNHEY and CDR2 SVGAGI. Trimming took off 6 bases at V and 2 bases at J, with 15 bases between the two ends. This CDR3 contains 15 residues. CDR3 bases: TGTGCCAGCAGACCCGGGGGGCCCCCCACAGATACGCAGTATTTT. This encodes CASRPGGPPTDTQYF.

DNA of the CDR3: TGTGCCAGCAGCCACTACGACAGGGGGAGTGAAGCTTTCTTT. This encodes CASSHYDRGSEAFF. V usage is TRBV3-1 (or the pseudogene TRBV3-2) and J usage is TRBJ1-1; 9 positions match TRBD1. The CDR3 covers 14 residues. Germline CDR1 is LGHDT and CDR2 is YNNKEL (reference sequence). The V gene end was trimmed by 3 bases and the J gene end by 7 bases; junction bases not matched to a gene: 6.

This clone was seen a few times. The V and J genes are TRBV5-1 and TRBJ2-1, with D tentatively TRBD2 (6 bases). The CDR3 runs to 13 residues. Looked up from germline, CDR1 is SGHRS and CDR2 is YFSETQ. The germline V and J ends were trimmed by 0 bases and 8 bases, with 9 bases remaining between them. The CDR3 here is CASSLVGGDEQFF. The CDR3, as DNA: TGCGCCAGCAGCTTGGTTGGAGGGGATGAGCAGTTCTTC. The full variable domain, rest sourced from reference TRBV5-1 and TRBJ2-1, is KAGVTQTPRYLIKTRGQQVTLSCSPISGHRSVSWYQQTPGQGLQFLFEYFSETQRNKGNFPGRFSGRQFSNSRSEMNVSTLELGDSALYLCASSLVGGDEQFFGPGTRLTVL.

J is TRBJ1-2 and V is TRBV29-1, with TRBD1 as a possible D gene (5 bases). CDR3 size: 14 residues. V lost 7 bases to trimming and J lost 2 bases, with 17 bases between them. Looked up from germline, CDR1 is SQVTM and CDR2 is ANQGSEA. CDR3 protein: CSASLFGGNYGYTF. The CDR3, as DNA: TGCAGCGCTTCCCTTTTCGGGGGGAACTATGGCTACACCTTC. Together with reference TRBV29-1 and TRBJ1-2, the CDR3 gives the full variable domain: SAVISQKPSRDICQRGTSLTIQCQVDSQVTMMFWYRQQPGQSLTLIATANQGSEATYESGFVIDKFPISRPNLTFSTLTVSNMSPEDSSIYLCSASLFGGNYGYTFGSGTRLTVV.

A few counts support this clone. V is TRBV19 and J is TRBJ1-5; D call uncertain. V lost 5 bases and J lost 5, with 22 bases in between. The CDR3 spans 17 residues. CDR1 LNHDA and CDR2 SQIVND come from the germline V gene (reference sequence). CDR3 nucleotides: TGTGCCAGTAGTCCCGGCGGAGGAGGTCTGAGATATCAGCCCCAGCATTTT. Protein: CASSPGGGGLRYQPQHF.

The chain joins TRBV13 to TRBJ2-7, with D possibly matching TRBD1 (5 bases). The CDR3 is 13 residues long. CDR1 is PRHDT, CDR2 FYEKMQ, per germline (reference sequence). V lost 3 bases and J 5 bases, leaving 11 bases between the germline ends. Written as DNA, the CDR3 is TGTGCCAGCAGCTTTATGATAGGGGACGAGCAGTACTTC. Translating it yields CASSFMIGDEQYF.

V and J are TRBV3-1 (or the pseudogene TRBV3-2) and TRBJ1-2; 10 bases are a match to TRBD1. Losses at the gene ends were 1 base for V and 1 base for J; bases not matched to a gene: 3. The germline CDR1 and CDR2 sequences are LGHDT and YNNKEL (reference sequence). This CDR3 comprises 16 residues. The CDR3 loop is CASSQADRGVNYGYTF. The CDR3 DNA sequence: TGTGCCAGCAGCCAAGCGGACAGGGGGGTTAACTATGGCTACACCTTC.

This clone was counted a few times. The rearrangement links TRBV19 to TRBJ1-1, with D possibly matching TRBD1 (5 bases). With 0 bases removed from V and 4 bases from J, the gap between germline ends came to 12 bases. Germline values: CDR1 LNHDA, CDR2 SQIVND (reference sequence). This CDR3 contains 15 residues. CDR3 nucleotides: TGTGCCAGTAGTATAGACGCTAAGGGGTCCACTGAAGCTTTCTTT. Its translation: CASSIDAKGSTEAFF.

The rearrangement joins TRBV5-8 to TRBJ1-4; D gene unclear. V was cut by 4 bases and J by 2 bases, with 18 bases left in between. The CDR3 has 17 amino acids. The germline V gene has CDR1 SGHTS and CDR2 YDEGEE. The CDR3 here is CASSRSLYRATNEKLFF. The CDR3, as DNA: TGTGCCAGCAGCCGCTCTCTGTACCGAGCGACTAATGAAAAACTGTTTTTT.

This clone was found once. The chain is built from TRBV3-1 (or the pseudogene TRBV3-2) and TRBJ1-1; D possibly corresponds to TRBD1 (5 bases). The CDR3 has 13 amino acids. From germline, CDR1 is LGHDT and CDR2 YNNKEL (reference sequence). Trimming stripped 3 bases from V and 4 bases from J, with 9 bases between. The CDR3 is CASSQMGGTEAFF. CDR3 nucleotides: TGTGCCAGCAGCCAGATGGGGGGCACTGAAGCTTTCTTT.

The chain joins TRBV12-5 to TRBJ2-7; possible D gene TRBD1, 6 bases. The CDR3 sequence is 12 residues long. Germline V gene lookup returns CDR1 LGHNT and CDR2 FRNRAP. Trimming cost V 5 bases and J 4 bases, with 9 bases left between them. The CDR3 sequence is CASGRDNYEQYF. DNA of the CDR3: TGTGCTAGTGGTCGGGACAATTACGAGCAGTACTTC.

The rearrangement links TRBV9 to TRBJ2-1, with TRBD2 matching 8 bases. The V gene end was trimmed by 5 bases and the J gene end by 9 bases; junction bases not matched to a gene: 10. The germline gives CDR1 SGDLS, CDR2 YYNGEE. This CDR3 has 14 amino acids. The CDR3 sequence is CASRKSSGSSEQFF. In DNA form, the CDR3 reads TGTGCCAGCAGAAAGTCGAGCGGGAGTTCTGAGCAGTTCTTC.

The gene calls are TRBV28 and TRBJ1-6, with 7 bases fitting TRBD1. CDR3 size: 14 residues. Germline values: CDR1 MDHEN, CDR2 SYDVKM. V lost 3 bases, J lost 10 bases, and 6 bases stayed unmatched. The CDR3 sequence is CASSFRQGGSPLHF. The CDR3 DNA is TGTGCCAGCAGTTTCAGACAGGGTGGCTCACCCCTCCACTTT. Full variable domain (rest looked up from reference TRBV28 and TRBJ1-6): DVKVTQSSRYLVKRTGEKVFLECVQDMDHENMFWYRQDPGLGLRLIYFSYDVKMKEKGDIPEGYSVSREKKERFSLILESASTNQTSMYLCASSFRQGGSPLHFGNGTRLTVT.

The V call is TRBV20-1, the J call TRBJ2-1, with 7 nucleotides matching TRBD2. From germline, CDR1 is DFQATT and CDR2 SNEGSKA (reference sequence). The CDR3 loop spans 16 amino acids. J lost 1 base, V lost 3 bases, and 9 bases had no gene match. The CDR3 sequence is CSASVGGPESYNEQFF. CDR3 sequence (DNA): TGCAGTGCTAGTGTGGGAGGGCCTGAGTCCTACAATGAGCAGTTCTTC.

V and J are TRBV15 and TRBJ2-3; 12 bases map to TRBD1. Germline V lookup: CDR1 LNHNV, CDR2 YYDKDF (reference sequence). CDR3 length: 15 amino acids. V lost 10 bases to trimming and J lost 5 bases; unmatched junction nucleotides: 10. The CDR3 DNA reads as TGTGCCAGCGGTCCGGGACAGGGGGCCAGAGATACGCAGTATTTT. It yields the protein CASGPGQGARDTQYF.

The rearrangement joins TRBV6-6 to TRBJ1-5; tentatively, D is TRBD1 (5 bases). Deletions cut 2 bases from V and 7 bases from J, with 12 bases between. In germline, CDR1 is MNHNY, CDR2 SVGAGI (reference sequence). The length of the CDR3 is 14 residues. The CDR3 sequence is CASSYADNQQPQHF. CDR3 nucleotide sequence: TGTGCCAGCAGTTACGCGGACAATCAGCAGCCCCAGCATTTT.

The CDR3 DNA follows: TGTGCCAGTAGTAGAGTCGGCTACAATGAGCAGTTCTTC. Translating gives CASSRVGYNEQFF. The V and J genes are TRBV19 and TRBJ2-1; D gene unclear. This CDR3 is built from 13 residues. The germline gives CDR1 LNHDA, CDR2 SQIVND (reference sequence). Trimming stripped 4 bases from V and 3 bases from J, with 7 bases between.

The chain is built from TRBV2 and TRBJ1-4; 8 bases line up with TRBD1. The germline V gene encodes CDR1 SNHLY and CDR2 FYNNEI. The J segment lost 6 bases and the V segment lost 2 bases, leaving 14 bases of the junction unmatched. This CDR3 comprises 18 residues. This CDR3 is CASSEMRLWTGKYEKLFF. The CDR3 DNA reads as TGTGCCAGCAGTGAAATGAGATTGTGGACAGGGAAGTATGAAAAACTGTTTTTT.

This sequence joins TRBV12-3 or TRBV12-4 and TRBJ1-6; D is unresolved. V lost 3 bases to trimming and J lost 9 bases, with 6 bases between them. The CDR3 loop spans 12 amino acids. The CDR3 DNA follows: TGTGCCAGCAGTTTTCGGGGTTCACCCCTCCACTTT. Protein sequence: CASSFRGSPLHF.

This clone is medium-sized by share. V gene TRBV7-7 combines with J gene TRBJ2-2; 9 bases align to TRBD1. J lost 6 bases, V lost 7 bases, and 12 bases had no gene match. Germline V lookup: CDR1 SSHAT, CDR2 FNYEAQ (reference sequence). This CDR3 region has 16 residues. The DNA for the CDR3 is TGTGCCAGCACCACCAACACAGGGGGCGATGCCGGGGAGCTGTTTTTT. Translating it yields CASTTNTGGDAGELFF.

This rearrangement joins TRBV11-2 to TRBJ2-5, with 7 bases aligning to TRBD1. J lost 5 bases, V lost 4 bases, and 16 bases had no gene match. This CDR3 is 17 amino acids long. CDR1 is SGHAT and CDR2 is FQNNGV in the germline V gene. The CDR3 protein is CASSSRRQGVGRETQYF. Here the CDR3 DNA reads TGTGCCAGCAGCTCTAGGAGGCAGGGGGTGGGGCGGGAGACCCAGTACTTC.

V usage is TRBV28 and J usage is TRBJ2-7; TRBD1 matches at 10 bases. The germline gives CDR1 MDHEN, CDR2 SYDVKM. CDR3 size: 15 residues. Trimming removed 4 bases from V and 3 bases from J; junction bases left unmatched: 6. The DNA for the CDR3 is TGTGCCAGCAGTTCACACGGGACAGGGGACTACGAGCAGTACTTC. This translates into CASSSHGTGDYEQYF.

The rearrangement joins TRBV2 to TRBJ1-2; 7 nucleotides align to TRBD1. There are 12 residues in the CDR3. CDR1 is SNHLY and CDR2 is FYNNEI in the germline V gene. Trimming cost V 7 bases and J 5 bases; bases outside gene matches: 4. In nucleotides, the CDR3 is TGTGCCAGCACAGAACAGGGGTATGGCTACACCTTC. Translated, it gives CASTEQGYGYTF.

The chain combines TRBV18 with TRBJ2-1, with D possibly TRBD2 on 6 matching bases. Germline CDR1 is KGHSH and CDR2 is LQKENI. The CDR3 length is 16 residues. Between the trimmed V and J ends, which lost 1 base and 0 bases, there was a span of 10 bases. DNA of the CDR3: TGTGCCAGCTCACCACGGGTGACTAGCTCCTACAATGAGCAGTTCTTC. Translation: CASSPRVTSSYNEQFF.

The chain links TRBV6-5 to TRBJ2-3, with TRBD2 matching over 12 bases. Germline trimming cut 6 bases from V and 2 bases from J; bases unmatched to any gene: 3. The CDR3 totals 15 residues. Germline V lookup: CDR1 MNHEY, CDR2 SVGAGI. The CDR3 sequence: CASRRTSGNTDTQYF. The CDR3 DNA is TGTGCCAGCAGACGGACTAGCGGGAACACAGATACGCAGTATTTT.

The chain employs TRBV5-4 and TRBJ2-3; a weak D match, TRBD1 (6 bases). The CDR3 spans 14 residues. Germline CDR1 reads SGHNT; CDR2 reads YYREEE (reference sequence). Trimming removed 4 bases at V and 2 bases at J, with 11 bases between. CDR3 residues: CASSKTGLTDTQYF. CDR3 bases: TGTGCCAGCAGCAAGACAGGACTCACAGATACGCAGTATTTT.

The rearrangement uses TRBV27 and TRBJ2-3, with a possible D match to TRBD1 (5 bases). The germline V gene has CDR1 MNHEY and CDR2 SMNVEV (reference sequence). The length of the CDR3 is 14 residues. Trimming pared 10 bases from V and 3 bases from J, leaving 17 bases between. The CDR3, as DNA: TGTGCCACCCAGGGCGTTCTCGAGACAGATACGCAGTATTTT. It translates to CATQGVLETDTQYF.